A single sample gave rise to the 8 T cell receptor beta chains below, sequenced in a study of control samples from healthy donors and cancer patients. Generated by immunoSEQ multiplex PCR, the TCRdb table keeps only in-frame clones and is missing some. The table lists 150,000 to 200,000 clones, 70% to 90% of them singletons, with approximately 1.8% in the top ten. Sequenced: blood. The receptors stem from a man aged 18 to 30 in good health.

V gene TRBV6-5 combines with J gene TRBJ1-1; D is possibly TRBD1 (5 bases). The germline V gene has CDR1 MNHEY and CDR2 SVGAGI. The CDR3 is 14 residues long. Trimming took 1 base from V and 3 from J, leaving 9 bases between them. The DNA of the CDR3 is TGTGCCAGCAGTTACTTCAGCAGGGACACTGAAGCTTTCTTT. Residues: CASSYFSRDTEAFF.

CDR3 sequence: CASSVGRGQSTDTQYF. The CDR3 DNA reads as TGTGCCAGCAGCGTAGGGAGAGGACAGAGCACAGATACGCAGTATTTT. V gene TRBV9 combines with J gene TRBJ2-3; maybe TRBD1 (6 bases). The V end was cut by 0 bases, the J end by 0 bases, with 11 bases between. Germline CDR1 SGDLS, CDR2 YYNGEE. This CDR3 is built from 16 residues.

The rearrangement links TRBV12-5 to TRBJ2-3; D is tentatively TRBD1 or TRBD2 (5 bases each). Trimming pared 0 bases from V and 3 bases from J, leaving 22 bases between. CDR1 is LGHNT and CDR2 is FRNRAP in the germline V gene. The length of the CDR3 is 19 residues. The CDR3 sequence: CASGLVLGEGQGLTDTQYF. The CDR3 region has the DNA TGTGCTAGTGGTTTGGTACTTGGAGAGGGGCAGGGATTAACAGATACGCAGTATTTT.

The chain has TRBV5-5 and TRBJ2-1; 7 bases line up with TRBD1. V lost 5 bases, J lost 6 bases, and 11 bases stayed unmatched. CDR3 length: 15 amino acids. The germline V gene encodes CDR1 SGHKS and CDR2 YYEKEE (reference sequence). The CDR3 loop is CASRSRQGPSNEQFF. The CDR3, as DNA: TGTGCCAGCAGGTCTAGACAGGGACCAAGCAATGAGCAGTTCTTC.

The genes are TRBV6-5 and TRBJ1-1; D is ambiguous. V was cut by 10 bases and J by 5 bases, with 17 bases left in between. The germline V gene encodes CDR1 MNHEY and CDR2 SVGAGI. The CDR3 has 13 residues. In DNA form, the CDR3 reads TGTGCCACCGGGGAGTGGGAGGAGACTGAAGCTTTCTTT. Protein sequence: CATGEWEETEAFF.

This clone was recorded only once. The CDR3 protein is CASSKPKASYSTDTQYF. CDR3 in DNA: TGTGCCAGCAGCAAACCGAAAGCCAGCTATAGCACAGATACGCAGTATTTT. The V gene is TRBV5-5, the J gene TRBJ2-3; no clear D. With 4 bases removed from V and 0 bases from J, the gap between germline ends came to 18 bases. The CDR3 has 17 residues. The germline CDR1 and CDR2 sequences are SGHKS and YYEKEE (reference sequence).

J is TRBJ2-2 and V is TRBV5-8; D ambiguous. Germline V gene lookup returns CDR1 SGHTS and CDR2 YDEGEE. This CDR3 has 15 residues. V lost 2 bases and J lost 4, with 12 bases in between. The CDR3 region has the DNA TGTGCCAGCAGCTTCTTCTTCAGCCCCACCGGGGAGCTGTTTTTT. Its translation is CASSFFFSPTGELFF.

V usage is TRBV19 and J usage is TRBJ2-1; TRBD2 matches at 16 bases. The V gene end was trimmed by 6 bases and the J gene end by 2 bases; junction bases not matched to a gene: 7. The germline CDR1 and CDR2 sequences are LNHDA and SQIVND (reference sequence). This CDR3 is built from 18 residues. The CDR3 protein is CASRRGTSGGVTYNEQFF. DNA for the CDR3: TGTGCCAGTAGGCGAGGGACTAGCGGGGGGGTCACCTACAATGAGCAGTTCTTC.